The T cell receptor beta chain described here comes from a study of T cell responses to AZD1222 COVID-19 vaccine (dated by TCRdb to 2020 to 2023). With respect to the entire study: Because spike-specific TCR depth and breadth did not differ between the two schedules, AZD1222 recipients who got a second dose at roughly 4 weeks were pooled with those who got a second dose at roughly 12 weeks. Trial participants were enrolled into age subgroups of 18-55, 56-69 and 70-plus years, which contained about 150, 28 and 57 TCR-sequenced participants, respectively. TCR sequencing covered some 240 trial participants: 200 to 210 given two doses of AZD1222 and some 25 given two doses of MenACWY control vaccine. The study at large found these results: Only 5 to 7 AZD1222 recipients were SARS-CoV-2 seropositive at baseline, limiting conclusions about previously exposed vaccinees. Epitopes outside the regions mutated in the B.1.351 and B.1.1.7 variants were reportedly recognized by nearly half of the unique spike-specific TCRs. A significant rise in spike-specific TCR breadth and depth was observed after two AZD1222 doses relative to day 0 and relative to MenACWY recipients. Because no day 14 peak-response samples were available, the repertoires could be characterized only after the peak T cell response. Most participants were white British and females outnumbered males, and the authors suggested that clonal diversity may have been underestimated. CD4 TCRs associated with the vaccine covered the entire spike protein, and the dominant responses were in regions 160-218 and 743-854. In the small 56-69-year group, the increase in depth fell short of significance, most likely because of low power.

The sample's time point label, in plain terms: baseline before first vaccination. Samples from vaccinated people were obtained from the UK trials COV001 and COV002, which included a single-blind randomized controlled phase 2/3 trial of AZD1222 (ChAdOx1 nCoV-19) in healthy adults. For TCRbeta chain sequencing, PBMC samples from trial participants were taken at day 0 and at day 28 after the second dose. Comment on this clone: This receptor's antigen is unknown. The record has no base qualities; no much larger clone is one base away.

V ends up 2 bases short and J 4 bases short, with an unmatched junction base count of 3. The CDR3 spans 14 residues, from the cysteine through the phenylalanine. CDR3 DNA only is kept here, 42 bases in frame from base 1. The germline V gene specifies ENHRY as CDR1 and SYGVKD as CDR2. The CDR3 regions of human TCRbeta chains were analyzed by immunosequencing. In the source study's methods: TCRs in the repertoires were compared against a reference library of SARS-CoV-2-specific TCRs that had been generated with the MIRA antigen-specificity platform. Breadth was defined as the fraction of unique TCRs that were SARS-CoV-2-associated, and depth was defined as the fraction of total T cells that were SARS-CoV-2-associated. Each spike-specific TCR was assigned to its reactive spike region and to a CD4 or CD8 class using the MIRA data. Log10-transformed breadth and depth values were compared by one-way ANOVA with Sidak's multiple comparisons tests. TCRdb re-hosts the immuneACCESS table, in-frame sequences only. Its copies lack some clones; in the studies checked, an unresolved V gene accounts for under half of them, and the cause for the rest is not known. Clone size and V and J calls were adopted from that table, with D and trimming inferred from the DNA. This sample is represented by some 120,000 clones; 80% to 90% of them were singletons. The ten largest clonotypes hold 9.4% of the sample.

The sequence links TRBV10-3 to TRBJ2-5; 8 central bases correspond to TRBD1. Sample: peripheral blood, taken on day 0 of AZD1222 vaccination. The clonotype was recovered from an adult in good health. The CDR3 protein is CAISEETGVETQYF. The DNA sequence reads TGTGCCATCAGTGAGGAGACAGGGGTAGAGACCCAGTACTTC.